This T cell receptor (beta chain) is from a study of blood T cells in healthy people across ages (dated by TCRdb to the mid-2010s). Background on the whole study: Template switching captured roughly one uniquely barcoded TCR beta cDNA molecule per two T cells in model experiments. To track age-related changes in TCR beta repertoire diversity, the study relied on deep sequencing normalized with unique cDNA molecular identifiers. Four age groups were formed from the donors: young (average approximately 15 years), middle-aged (approximately 39), aged (more than 55) and long-lived (more than 75). To avoid experimental bias, donors of different ages were randomly spread across the sequencing lanes. Using the same blood draw, the study looked at two additional independent replicas of 1 million unique cDNA reads for two donors, one aged 18 to 30 and the other aged 80 or older.

The donors were roughly 38 Caucasian individuals from Russia, aged roughly 6 to 100 years, who were systemically healthy. Each donor gave 9.5 to 10 milliliters of peripheral blood, drawn into EDTA-treated Vacutainer tubes. PBMCs were isolated by Ficoll-Paque density-gradient centrifugation, with at least 6.5 million obtained per sample. Total RNA, at least 6 micrograms per sample, was extracted from PBMCs with Trizol reagent. For every donor, an aliquot of PBMCs went through flow cytometry to measure the percentages of naive CD45RAhigh/CD27high T cells. This clonotype has a count of ten or more. No cognate antigen has been identified for it. No much larger clone exists at a distance of one base, and base qualities are not known. For CDR1 and CDR2, the germline V gene lists SGHTA and FQGNSA. The CDR3 runs 15 amino acids, cysteine and phenylalanine included. Only the CDR3 part of the read is kept: 45 bases, read in frame from the first base. V was cut back by 0 bases and J by 2 bases, leaving a gap of 8 bases between them.

Library construction relied on 5' RACE. This sample was sequenced with an Illumina HiSeq 2500. A second PCR of about 7 to 12 cycles was run with a J-beta primer mix and a sample-barcoded 5' primer. A unique molecular identifier was introduced onto each TCR beta cDNA molecule by a template-switch 5' adaptor carrying 12 random nucleotides. Each sample yielded at least 3 million CDR3-containing paired-end reads. The Mint cDNA synthesis kit, primed by a TRBC-specific oligonucleotide, was used to synthesize first-strand cDNA from all RNA. All cDNA was treated with uracil-DNA glycosylase and then went through a first 18-cycle PCR with the universal primers M1SS and BC2_uni_R. The original pipeline was this. For normalization, 1 million high-quality reads were randomly selected from each sample, with every read carrying a distinct molecular identifier. Reads with shared molecular identifiers were discarded instead of being binned into consensus sequences. MiTCR, run with a Q25 quality threshold and the strictest error-elimination algorithm, handled CDR3 identification, clonotype clustering and error correction. A nonparametric unseen species model with Euler transformation was used to estimate a lower bound on total TCR beta diversity. Through fastp at Q25 and MiXCR, TCRdb rebuilt clones from the public reads, retaining in-frame beta chains. Each CDR3 protein appears once, grouped with its most common genes and DNA. These V and J calls are TCRdb output, not the study's own analysis. The sample contains hundreds of thousands of distinct CDR3 sequences, around 32% of them found a single time. The top ten clones comprise roughly 14% of the sample.

Summary of the overall study and its limitations: The long-lived group showed more naive CD4+ T cells, fewer expanded clones and increased TCR diversity than the aged group, suggesting age selection. The percentage of naive T cells measured by flow cytometry correlated strongly with observed TCR beta diversity. Donor CMV infection status was unknown, potentially confounding age-related changes in expanded clonotypes. Observed TCR beta diversity per million T cells fell roughly linearly with age, and a significant reduction was already apparent by age around 40. Bulk unsorted PBMC profiling prevented conclusive comparison of naive and antigen-experienced compartments. Estimates of total diversity based on one million sequenced T cells were considered lower bounds and underestimates.

Recombination connected TRBV7-2 to TRBJ2-4; a weak D assignment points to TRBD2 (6 bases agree). The sequence was obtained from a woman aged 80 or over in good health. Donor details come from another sample of the same person, matched by shared clones. The sequenced sample was blood. The CDR3 protein sequence reads: CASSLAAGPKNIQYF. The sequence in DNA is TGTGCCAGCAGCTTAGCGGCGGGGCCCAAAAACATTCAGTACTTC. The variable domain in full, with residues beyond the CDR3 obtained from the reference TRBV7-2 and TRBJ2-4 genes, is GAGVSQSPSNKVTEKGKDVELRCDPISGHTALYWYRQSLGQGLEFLIYFQGNSAPDKSGLPSDRFSAERTGGSVSTLTIQRTQQEDSAVYLCASSLAAGPKNIQYFGAGTRLSVL.